The 11 T cell receptor beta chains below were found in one sample sequenced in a study of control samples from healthy donors and cancer patients. The repertoire was sequenced with immunoSEQ multiplex PCR; TCRdb's copy has only in-frame clones and lacks some. The table records roughly 30,000 clones, about 85% of them present only once. Input material: formalin-fixed, paraffin-embedded tissue. The receptor set was obtained from a female donor with melanoma.

The chain joins TRBV2 to TRBJ2-5; 7 nucleotides agree with TRBD1. Germline CDR1 and CDR2: SNHLY and FYNNEI. The CDR3 totals 13 residues. V was clipped by 8 bases and J by 2 bases; unmatched bases: 5. CDR3 loop: CASLRGPQETQYF. The CDR3 bases are TGTGCCAGCCTAAGGGGGCCACAAGAGACCCAGTACTTC.

CDR3: CASKEYEQYF. The CDR3 bases are TGTGCCAGCAAGGAATACGAGCAGTACTTC. This chain uses TRBV2 with TRBJ2-7; D uncertain. With 7 bases removed from V and 4 bases from J, the gap between germline ends came to 5 bases. The CDR3 is 10 residues long. The germline CDR1 and CDR2 sequences are SNHLY and FYNNEI.

The chain carries TRBV15 and TRBJ2-1; 10 bases are shared with TRBD2. Germline-derived CDR1 and CDR2 are LNHNV and YYDKDF (reference sequence). The J segment lost 8 bases and the V segment lost 5 bases, leaving 9 bases of the junction unmatched. The CDR3 has 15 residues. In DNA form, the CDR3 reads TGTGCCACCAGCCCTCTAGCGGGAGTTATAGATGAGCAGTTCTTC. Protein: CATSPLAGVIDEQFF.

The rearrangement uses TRBV18 and TRBJ2-7; TRBD1 is a possible D gene (5 bases). Germline V lookup: CDR1 KGHSH, CDR2 LQKENI. The V gene lost 6 bases and the J gene lost 2 bases, with 8 bases spanning the gap. The CDR3 is 12 amino acids. The CDR3 sequence: CASSPDTYEQYF. For the CDR3, the DNA is TGTGCCAGCTCTCCGGACACCTACGAGCAGTACTTC.

This chain links TRBV5-1 with TRBJ2-2; the D is unclear. Trimming pared 1 base from V and 5 bases from J, leaving 6 bases between. CDR1 is SGHRS and CDR2 is YFSETQ in the germline V gene. This CDR3 contains 13 residues. The CDR3 region has the DNA TGCGCCAGCAGCTTGCGGTTAACCGGGGAGCTGTTTTTT. The encoded protein is CASSLRLTGELFF.

This clone was observed once. The chain links TRBV11-2 to TRBJ2-2; 10 bases are a match to TRBD2. Germline-derived CDR1 and CDR2 are SGHAT and FQNNGV. There are 17 residues in the CDR3. V gave up 5 bases and J gave up 2 bases; unmatched junction bases: 8. Written as DNA, the CDR3 is TGTGCCAGCAGCCGGAACAGCGGGAGGGCAAACACCGGGGAGCTGTTTTTT. Amino acid sequence: CASSRNSGRANTGELFF.

This clone is labeled as medium-sized. The chain links TRBV12-3 or TRBV12-4 to TRBJ2-2; D uncertain. This CDR3 is built from 13 residues. Between the trimmed V and J ends, which lost 6 bases and 7 bases, there was a span of 12 bases. The CDR3 is CASRKPRVGELFF. As DNA, the CDR3 is TGTGCCAGCAGGAAACCGAGAGTCGGGGAGCTGTTTTTT.

The V gene is TRBV5-1, the J gene TRBJ1-1, with TRBD1 as a possible D gene (5 bases). V lost 0 bases, J lost 0 bases, and 9 bases lay in between. Germline V gene sequence: CDR1 SGHRS, CDR2 YFSETQ. The CDR3 runs 15 residues. The CDR3 DNA reads TGCGCCAGCAGCTTGGGAGGGGTTTTGAACACTGAAGCTTTCTTT. It codes for CASSLGGVLNTEAFF.

The CDR3 loop is CASSRTGHRPYEQYF. CDR3 nucleotides: TGTGCCAGCAGCCGAACGGGACACCGTCCTTACGAGCAGTACTTC. The chain combines TRBV3-1 (or the pseudogene TRBV3-2) with TRBJ2-7; a possible D gene is TRBD1 (6 bases). Germline V CDR1 and CDR2: LGHDT, YNNKEL (reference sequence). This CDR3 contains 15 residues. V was clipped by 4 bases and J by 4 bases, with 17 bases between them.

The rearrangement uses TRBV18 and TRBJ1-3; D remains ambiguous. Germline V gene sequence: CDR1 KGHSH, CDR2 LQKENI. This CDR3 spans 14 amino acids. V lost 1 base to trimming and J lost 2 bases, with 6 bases between them. The CDR3 bases are TGTGCCAGCTCACCACAAAAGGCTGGAAACACCATATATTTT. Translated: CASSPQKAGNTIYF.

Concerning this clone itself: In the same sample, other DNA sequences code for this CDR3. The chain combines TRBV3-1 (or the pseudogene TRBV3-2) with TRBJ1-1; D gene uncertain. V lost 1 base to trimming and J lost 6 bases, with 6 bases between them. The CDR3 is 12 amino acids. Germline V gene lookup returns CDR1 LGHDT and CDR2 YNNKEL (reference sequence). The CDR3 region has the DNA TGTGCCAGCAGCCAAGTACCGGCTGAAGCTTTCTTT. Protein product: CASSQVPAEAFF.